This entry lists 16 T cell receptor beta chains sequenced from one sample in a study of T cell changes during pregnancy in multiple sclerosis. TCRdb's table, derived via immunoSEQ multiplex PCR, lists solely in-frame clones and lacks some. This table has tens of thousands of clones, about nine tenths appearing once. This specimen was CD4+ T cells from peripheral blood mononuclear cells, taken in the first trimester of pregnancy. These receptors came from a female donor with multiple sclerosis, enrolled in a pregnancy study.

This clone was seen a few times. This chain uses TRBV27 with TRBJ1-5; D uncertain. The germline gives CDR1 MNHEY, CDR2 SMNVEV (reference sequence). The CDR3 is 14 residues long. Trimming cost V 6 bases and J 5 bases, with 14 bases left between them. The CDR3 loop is CASSPRGRDQPQHF. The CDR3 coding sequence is TGTGCCAGCAGCCCGCGGGGTCGGGATCAGCCCCAGCATTTT.

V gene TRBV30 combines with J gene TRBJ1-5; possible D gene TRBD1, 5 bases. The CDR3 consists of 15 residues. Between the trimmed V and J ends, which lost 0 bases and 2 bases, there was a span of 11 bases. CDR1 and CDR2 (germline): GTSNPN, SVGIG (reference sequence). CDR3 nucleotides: TGTGCCTGGAGTGTAACCCAGGGCGGCAATCAGCCCCAGCATTTT. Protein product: CAWSVTQGGNQPQHF.

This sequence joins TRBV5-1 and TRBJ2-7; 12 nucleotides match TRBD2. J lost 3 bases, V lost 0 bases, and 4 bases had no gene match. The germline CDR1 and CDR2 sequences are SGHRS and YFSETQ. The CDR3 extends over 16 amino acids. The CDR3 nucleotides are TGCGCCAGCAGCTTGGCCGCACTAGCGGGAGGCTACGAGCAGTACTTC. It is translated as CASSLAALAGGYEQYF. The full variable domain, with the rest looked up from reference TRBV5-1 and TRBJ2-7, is KAGVTQTPRYLIKTRGQQVTLSCSPISGHRSVSWYQQTPGQGLQFLFEYFSETQRNKGNFPGRFSGRQFSNSRSEMNVSTLELGDSALYLCASSLAALAGGYEQYFGPGTRLTVT.

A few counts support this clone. The CDR3 coding sequence is TGTGCCAGCAGACCTGGGGGCTTCACTGAAGCTTTCTTT. This sequence encodes CASRPGGFTEAFF. The chain employs TRBV7-9 and TRBJ1-1; tentative D call: TRBD1 (6 bases). Trimming left V 6 bases short and J 4 bases short, with 12 bases between. Per germline, CDR1 SEHNR and CDR2 FQNEAQ (reference sequence). The CDR3 spans 13 residues.

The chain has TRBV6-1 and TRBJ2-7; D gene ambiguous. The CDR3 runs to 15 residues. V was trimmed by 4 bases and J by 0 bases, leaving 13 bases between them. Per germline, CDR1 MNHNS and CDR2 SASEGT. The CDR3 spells CASSGDTLSSYEQYF. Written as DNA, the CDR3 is TGTGCCAGCAGTGGAGACACCCTGAGCTCCTACGAGCAGTACTTC.

The CDR3 protein is CASSVTGGAGETQYF. The CDR3, as DNA: TGCGCCAGCAGCGTAACAGGGGGCGCCGGGGAGACCCAGTACTTC. The chain joins TRBV5-1 to TRBJ2-5, with 9 bases fitting TRBD1. CDR1 is SGHRS, CDR2 YFSETQ, per germline. The CDR3 has 15 amino acids. The V segment lost 4 bases and the J segment 5 bases; nucleotides outside the gene matches: 9.

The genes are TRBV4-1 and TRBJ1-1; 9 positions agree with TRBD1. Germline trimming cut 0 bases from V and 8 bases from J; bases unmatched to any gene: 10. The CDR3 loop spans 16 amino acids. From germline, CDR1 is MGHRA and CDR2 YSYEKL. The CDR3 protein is CASSQDGTGQGIEAFF. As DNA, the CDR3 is TGCGCCAGCAGCCAAGACGGAACAGGACAGGGGATAGAAGCTTTCTTT.

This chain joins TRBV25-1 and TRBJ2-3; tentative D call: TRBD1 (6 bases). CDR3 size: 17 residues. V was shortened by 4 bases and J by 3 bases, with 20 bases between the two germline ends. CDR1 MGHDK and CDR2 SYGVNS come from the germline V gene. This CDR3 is CASSATTTRTATDTQYF. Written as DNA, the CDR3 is TGTGCCAGCAGTGCCACTACAACTCGGACAGCTACAGATACGCAGTATTTT.

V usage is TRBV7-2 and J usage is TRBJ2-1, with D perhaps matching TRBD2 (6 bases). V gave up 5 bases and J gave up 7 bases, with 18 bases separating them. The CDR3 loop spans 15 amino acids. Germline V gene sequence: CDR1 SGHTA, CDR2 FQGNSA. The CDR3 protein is CASSLRDWLQNEQFF. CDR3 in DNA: TGTGCCAGCAGCCTAAGGGACTGGCTTCAAAATGAGCAGTTCTTC.

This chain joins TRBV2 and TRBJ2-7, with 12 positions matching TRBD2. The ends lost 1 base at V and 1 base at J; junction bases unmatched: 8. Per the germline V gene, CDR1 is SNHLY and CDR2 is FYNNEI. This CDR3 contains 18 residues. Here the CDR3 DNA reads TGTGCCAGCAGTGAAGGGACTAGCGGGACCCAAATATCCTACGAGCAGTACTTC. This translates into CASSEGTSGTQISYEQYF. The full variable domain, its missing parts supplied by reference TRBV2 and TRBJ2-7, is EPEVTQTPSHQVTQMGQEVILRCVPISNHLYFYWYRQILGQKVEFLVSFYNNEISEKSEIFDDQFSVERPDGSNFTLKIRSTKLEDSAMYFCASSEGTSGTQISYEQYFGPGTRLTVT.

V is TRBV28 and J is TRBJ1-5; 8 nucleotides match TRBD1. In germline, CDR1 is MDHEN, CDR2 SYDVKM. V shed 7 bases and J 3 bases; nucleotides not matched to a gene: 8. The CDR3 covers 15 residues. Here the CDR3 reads CASINRGSTNQPQHF. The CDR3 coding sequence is TGTGCCAGCATAAACAGGGGGTCTACCAATCAGCCCCAGCATTTT.

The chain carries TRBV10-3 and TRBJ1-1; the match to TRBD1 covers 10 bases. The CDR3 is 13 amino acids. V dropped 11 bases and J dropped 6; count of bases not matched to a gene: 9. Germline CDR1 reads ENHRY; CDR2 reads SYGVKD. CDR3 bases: TGTGCCCCCCCGGGACAGGGGCCCCCTGAAGCTTTCTTT. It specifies CAPPGQGPPEAFF.

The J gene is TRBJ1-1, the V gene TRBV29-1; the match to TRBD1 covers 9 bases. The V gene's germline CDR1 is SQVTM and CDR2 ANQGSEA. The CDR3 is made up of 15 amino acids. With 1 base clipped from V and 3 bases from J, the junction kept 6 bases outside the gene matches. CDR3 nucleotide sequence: TGCAGCGTTGAAGTGGGACAGGGCTACTACACTGAAGCTTTCTTT. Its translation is CSVEVGQGYYTEAFF.

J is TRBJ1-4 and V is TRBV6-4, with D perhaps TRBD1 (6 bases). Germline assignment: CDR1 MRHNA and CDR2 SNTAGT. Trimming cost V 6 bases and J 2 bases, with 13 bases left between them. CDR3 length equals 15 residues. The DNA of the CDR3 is TGTGCCAGCAGAGCCTCAGGGGCGACTAATGAAAAACTGTTTTTT. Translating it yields CASRASGATNEKLFF.

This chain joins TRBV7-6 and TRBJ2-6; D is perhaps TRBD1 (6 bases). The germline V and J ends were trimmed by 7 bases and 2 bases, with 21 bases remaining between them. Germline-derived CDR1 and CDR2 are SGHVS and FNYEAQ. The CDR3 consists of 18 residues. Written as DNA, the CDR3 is TGTGCCAGCACCCCGCAGACAGGAAGGAGTACTGGGGCCAACGTCCTGACTTTC. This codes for CASTPQTGRSTGANVLTF.

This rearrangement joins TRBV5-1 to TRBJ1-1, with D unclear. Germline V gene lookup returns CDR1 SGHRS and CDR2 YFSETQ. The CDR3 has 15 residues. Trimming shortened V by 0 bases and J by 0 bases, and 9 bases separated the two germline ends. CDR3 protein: CASSLVQPLNTEAFF. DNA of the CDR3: TGCGCCAGCAGCTTGGTACAGCCCTTGAACACTGAAGCTTTCTTT.